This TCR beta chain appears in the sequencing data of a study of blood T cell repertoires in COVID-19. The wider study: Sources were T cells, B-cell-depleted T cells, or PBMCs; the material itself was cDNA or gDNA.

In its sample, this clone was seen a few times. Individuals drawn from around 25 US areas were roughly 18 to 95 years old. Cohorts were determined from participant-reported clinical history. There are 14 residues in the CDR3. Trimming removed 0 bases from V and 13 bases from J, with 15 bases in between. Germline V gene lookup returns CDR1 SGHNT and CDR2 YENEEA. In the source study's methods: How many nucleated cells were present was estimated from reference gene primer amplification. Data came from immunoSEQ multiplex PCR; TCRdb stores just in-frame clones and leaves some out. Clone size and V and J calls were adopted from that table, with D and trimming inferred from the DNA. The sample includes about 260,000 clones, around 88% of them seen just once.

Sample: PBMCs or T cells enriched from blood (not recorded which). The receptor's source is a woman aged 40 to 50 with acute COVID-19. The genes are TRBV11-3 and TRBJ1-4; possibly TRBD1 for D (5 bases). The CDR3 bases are TGTGCCAGCAGCTTAGATCCCAGCTCGGGGGGACTGTTTTTT. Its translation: CASSLDPSSGGLFF.